A selection of T cell receptor beta chains follows, all from one sample in a study of chemoradiotherapy in HPV16-positive cancers. Profiled with immunoSEQ multiplex PCR; TCRdb holds only in-frame clones, not every one. The sample holds about 68,000 clones, roughly 90% seen once. This sample comprised blood, obtained from a patient who underwent chemoradiotherapy. The receptor set was obtained from a human donor with HPV-associated anogenital cancer. Each CDR3 is given without its conserved first and last residue. A D gene is named only where the DNA matches it firmly. Expanded clones are given a class, and other clones once, few, many or no size at all.

ASSPDTFTEAF TRBJ1-1 TRBV9 NA NA
ASTTPAGRGAWYEQY TRBJ2-7 TRBV23-1 NA NA
ASSPPLTGIRVQETQY TRBJ2-5 TRBV7-2 NA NA
ASSYSLGGEQY TRBJ2-7 TRBV6-6 NA NA
ASSQDSVSEGGPLETQY TRBJ2-5 TRBV4-1 NA TRBD2
ASSSQGARSPLH TRBJ1-6 TRBV5-6 medium-sized TRBD1
ASSYVGQAISGANVLT TRBJ2-6 TRBV5-8 NA TRBD1
ASSEEWNTEAF TRBJ1-1 TRBV25-1 NA NA
ASRSTPTNSNQPQH TRBJ1-5 TRBV21-1 NA NA
ASSYQAGGREGYT TRBJ1-2 TRBV6-5 NA TRBD1
ASSSGLANEQF TRBJ2-1 TRBV7-2 NA TRBD2
ASSQVDLVVFREQF TRBJ2-1 TRBV4-1 NA NA
ASSPGNRQETQY TRBJ2-5 TRBV18 NA NA
ASSSPEGREGTDTQY TRBJ2-3 TRBV21-1 NA NA
AGVGRADTGELF TRBJ2-2 TRBV30 NA NA
ASSVTGGQETQY TRBJ2-5 TRBV9 NA TRBD2
ASSETAIDEQY TRBJ2-7 TRBV6-1 NA NA
ASRPGTDNSPLH TRBJ1-6 TRBV7-2 NA TRBD1
ASSPSTGGSGTEAF TRBJ1-1 TRBV19 NA TRBD1
ASSWGGPRSGEQY TRBJ2-7 TRBV5-6 NA TRBD2
ASSSMDRSNQPQH TRBJ1-5 TRBV5-1 NA TRBD1
AWSRVGPSNQPQH TRBJ1-5 TRBV30 NA NA
ASSGGDRNPPGLAGGRTYEQY TRBJ2-7 TRBV19 NA TRBD2
ASSFSRSINTQY TRBJ2-3 TRBV5-6 NA NA
ASSPSRGGGELF TRBJ2-2 TRBV7-9 NA TRBD2
ASSLTTGGSTQY TRBJ2-5 TRBV5-1 NA TRBD2
ASSLGTPQGYT TRBJ1-2 TRBV7-8 NA NA
ASSSPGFYEQY NA TRBV7-9 NA NA
ASSFTSDQETQY TRBJ2-5 TRBV5-1 NA TRBD2
ASSLLGGITSPLH TRBJ1-6 TRBV5-5 NA NA
AIWQGKVDEQY TRBJ2-7 TRBV10-3 NA NA
ASSLAPSTDTQY TRBJ2-3 TRBV7-2 NA NA
ASSSNQGQGLRNEQF TRBJ2-1 TRBV28 NA TRBD1
AISNPDRGFYEQY NA TRBV10-3 NA TRBD1
AISDNKPGNTIY TRBJ1-3 TRBV10-3 few NA
ASSFPGSGVNTGELF TRBJ2-2 TRBV7-8 NA NA
ASSLGQLAYEQY TRBJ2-7 TRBV5-6 few NA
ASSPPRGLEQY TRBJ2-7 TRBV18 NA NA
ASSPQRGTEAF TRBJ1-1 TRBV4-1 NA NA
ASSQARRGGYNEQF TRBJ2-1 TRBV11-2 NA TRBD2
ASSPVGPTGANQPQH TRBJ1-5 TRBV27 NA TRBD1
ASPVNVGTGTENTGELF TRBJ2-2 TRBV18 NA TRBD1
ASNLEDTQY TRBJ2-3 TRBV2 once NA
ASSAHSQGTEAF TRBJ1-1 TRBV6-4 NA NA
ASSLGTGWYNEQF TRBJ2-1 TRBV27 NA TRBD1
ASSLFEGYT TRBJ1-2 TRBV7-9 medium-sized NA
ASSLGGMWGNTEAF TRBJ1-1 TRBV7-2 NA NA
ASSPLGTLGTEAF TRBJ1-1 TRBV27 NA NA
ASSTLGLGGYTQY TRBJ2-3 TRBV28 NA TRBD2
ASSLTSSSNQPQH TRBJ1-5 TRBV2 NA NA
ASSPRQGSEAF TRBJ1-1 TRBV9 NA TRBD1
ASSPRLAGGGRTDTQY TRBJ2-3 TRBV7-3 NA TRBD2
ASSSLPYQPNTQY TRBJ2-3 TRBV27 once NA
ASSVASGGETQY TRBJ2-5 TRBV9 NA NA
ASSWAQDTEAF TRBJ1-1 TRBV5-1 NA NA
ASSFSSGRGLETQY TRBJ2-5 TRBV28 NA TRBD2
ASSPIIGGEGAF TRBJ1-1 TRBV5-1 NA NA
ASSLEQAPNTEAF TRBJ1-1 TRBV11-2 NA NA
ASSVRSVRDYGYT TRBJ1-2 TRBV2 NA NA